This TCR beta chain was documented in a study of cytomegalovirus exposure and HLA in healthy donors. About the study: A prior study identified approximately 120 million unique TCR beta sequences from about 180 million T cells. Study conclusions and caveats: Reported performance of the classifier showed diagnosis of cytomegalovirus status with high specificity and sensitivity.

In the PCR, 60 Vbeta and 13 Jbeta primers were used. The assay was immunoSEQ multiplex PCR, and TCRdb's table has in-frame clones only and misses some. Found here are approximately 260,000 clones, approximately 85% of them singletons; the top ten hold roughly 2%. Germline V gives CDR1 SEHNR, CDR2 FQNEAQ (reference sequence). V shed 10 bases and J 7 bases; nucleotides not matched to a gene: 7. The CDR3 loop spans 13 amino acids. As regards this clone: Its cognate antigen is unknown.

The receptor was isolated from a woman aged 40 to 55 in good health and CMV-seropositive. The chain recombines TRBV7-9 with TRBJ1-6, with TRBD1 matching 7 bases. Sequencing was carried out using PBMCs. CDR3 DNA sequence: TGTGCCAATAAAGACAGGGTGAATTCACCCCTCCACTTT. Translation: CANKDRVNSPLHF.